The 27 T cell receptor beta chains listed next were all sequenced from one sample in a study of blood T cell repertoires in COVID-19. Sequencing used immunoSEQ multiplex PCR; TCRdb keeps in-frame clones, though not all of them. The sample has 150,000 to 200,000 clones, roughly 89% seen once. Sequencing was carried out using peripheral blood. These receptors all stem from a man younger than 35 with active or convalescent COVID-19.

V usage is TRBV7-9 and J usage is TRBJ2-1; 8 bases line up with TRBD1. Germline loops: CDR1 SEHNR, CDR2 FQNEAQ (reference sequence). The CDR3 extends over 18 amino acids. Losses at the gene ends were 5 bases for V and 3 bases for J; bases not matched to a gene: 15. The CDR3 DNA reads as TGTGCCAGCAGCCAAAGTACAGGGGGTGCTATGTACTACAATGAGCAGTTCTTC. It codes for CASSQSTGGAMYYNEQFF.

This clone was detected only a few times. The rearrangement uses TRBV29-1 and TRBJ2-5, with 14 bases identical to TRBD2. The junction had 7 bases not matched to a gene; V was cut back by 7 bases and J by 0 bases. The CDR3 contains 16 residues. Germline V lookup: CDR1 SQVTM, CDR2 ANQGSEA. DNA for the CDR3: TGCAGCGCAAAAGGACTAGCGGGGGGAAACCAAGAGACCCAGTACTTC. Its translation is CSAKGLAGGNQETQYF. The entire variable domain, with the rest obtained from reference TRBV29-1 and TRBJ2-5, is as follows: SAVISQKPSRDICQRGTSLTIQCQVDSQVTMMFWYRQQPGQSLTLIATANQGSEATYESGFVIDKFPISRPNLTFSTLTVSNMSPEDSSIYLCSAKGLAGGNQETQYFGPGTRLLVL.

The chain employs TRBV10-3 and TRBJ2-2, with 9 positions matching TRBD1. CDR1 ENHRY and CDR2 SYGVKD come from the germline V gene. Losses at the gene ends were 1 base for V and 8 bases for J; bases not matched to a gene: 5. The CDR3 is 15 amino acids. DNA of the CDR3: TGTGCCATCAGTGAGTTCCGGACAGGGGAGGGGGAGCTGTTTTTT. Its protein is CAISEFRTGEGELFF.

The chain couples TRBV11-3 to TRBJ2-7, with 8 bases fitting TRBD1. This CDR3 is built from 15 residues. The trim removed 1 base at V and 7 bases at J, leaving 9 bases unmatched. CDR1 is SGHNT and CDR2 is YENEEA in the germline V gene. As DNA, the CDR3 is TGTGCCAGCAGCTTAGCGGCCAGGGGGCGACGAGAGCAGTACTTC. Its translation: CASSLAARGRREQYF.

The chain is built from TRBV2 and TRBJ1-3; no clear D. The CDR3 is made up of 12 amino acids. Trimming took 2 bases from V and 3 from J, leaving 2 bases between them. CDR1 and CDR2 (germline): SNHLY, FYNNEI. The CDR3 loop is CASSEYGNTIYF. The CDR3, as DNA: TGTGCCAGCAGTGAATATGGAAACACCATATATTTT.

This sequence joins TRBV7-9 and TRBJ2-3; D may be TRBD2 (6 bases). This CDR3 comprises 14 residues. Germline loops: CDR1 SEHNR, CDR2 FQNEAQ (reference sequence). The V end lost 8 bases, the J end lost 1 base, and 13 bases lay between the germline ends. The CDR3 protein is CASSGVQGTDTQYF. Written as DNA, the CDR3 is TGTGCCAGCTCGGGGGTACAGGGCACAGATACGCAGTATTTT.

This CDR3 reads CASSQGRSGYYTF. The CDR3, as DNA: TGTGCCAGCAGCCAAGGTAGATCGGGGTACTACACCTTC. This chain links TRBV3-1 (or the pseudogene TRBV3-2) with TRBJ1-2, with unresolved D. This CDR3 spans 13 amino acids. The germline gives CDR1 LGHDT, CDR2 YNNKEL (reference sequence). Trimming removed 1 base at V and 10 bases at J, with 13 bases between.

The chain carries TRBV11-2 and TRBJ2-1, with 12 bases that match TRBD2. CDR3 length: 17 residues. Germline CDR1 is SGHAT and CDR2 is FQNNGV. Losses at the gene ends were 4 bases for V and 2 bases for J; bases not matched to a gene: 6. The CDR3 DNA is TGTGCCAGCAGCTGGACTAGCGGGACGTTGGCCTACAATGAGCAGTTCTTC. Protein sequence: CASSWTSGTLAYNEQFF.

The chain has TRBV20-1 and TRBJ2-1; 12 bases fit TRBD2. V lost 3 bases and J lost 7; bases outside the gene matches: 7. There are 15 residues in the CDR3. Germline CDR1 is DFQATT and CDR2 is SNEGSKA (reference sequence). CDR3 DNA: TGCAGTGCTAGTGGGACTAGCGGGTGGGGGAATGAGCAGTTCTTC. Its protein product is CSASGTSGWGNEQFF.

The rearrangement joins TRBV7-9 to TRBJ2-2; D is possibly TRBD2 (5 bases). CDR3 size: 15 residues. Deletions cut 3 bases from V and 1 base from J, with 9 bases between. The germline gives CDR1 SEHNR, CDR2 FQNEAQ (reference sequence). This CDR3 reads CASSFWAGNTGELFF. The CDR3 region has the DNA TGTGCCAGCAGCTTTTGGGCGGGGAACACCGGGGAGCTGTTTTTT.

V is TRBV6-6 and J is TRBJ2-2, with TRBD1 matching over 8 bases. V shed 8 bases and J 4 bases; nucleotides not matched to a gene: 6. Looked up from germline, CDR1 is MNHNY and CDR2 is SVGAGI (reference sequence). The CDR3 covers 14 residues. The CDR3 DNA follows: TGTGCCAGCCTACCAGGACAGGGCACCGGGGAGCTGTTTTTT. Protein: CASLPGQGTGELFF.

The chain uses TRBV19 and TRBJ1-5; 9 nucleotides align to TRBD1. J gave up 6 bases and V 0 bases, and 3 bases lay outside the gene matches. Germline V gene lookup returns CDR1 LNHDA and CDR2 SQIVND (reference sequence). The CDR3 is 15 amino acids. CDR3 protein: CASSIEGTGLQPQHF. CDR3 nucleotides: TGTGCCAGTAGTATAGAAGGGACAGGGCTTCAGCCCCAGCATTTT.

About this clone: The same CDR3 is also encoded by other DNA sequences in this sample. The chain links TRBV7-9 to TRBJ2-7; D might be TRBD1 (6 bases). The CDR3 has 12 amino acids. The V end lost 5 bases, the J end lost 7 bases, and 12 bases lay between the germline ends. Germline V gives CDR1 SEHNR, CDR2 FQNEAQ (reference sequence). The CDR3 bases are TGTGCCAGCAGCCTTCAAGGGGGTGAGCAGTACGTC. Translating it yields CASSLQGGEQYV.

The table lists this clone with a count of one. The CDR3 here is CASSPGSNQPQHF. In DNA form, the CDR3 reads TGTGCCAGCAGCCCGGGATCTAATCAGCCCCAGCATTTT. The V call is TRBV14, the J call TRBJ1-5; D is unresolved. The germline V and J ends were trimmed by 4 bases and 4 bases, with 8 bases remaining between them. This CDR3 has 13 amino acids. Germline V gene data show CDR1 as SGHDN and CDR2 as FVKESK.

CDR3 nucleotide sequence: TGTGCCAGTACCGAGTCAGGGGGCGCGAAGACCCAGTACTTC. Translation gives CASTESGGAKTQYF. The rearrangement uses TRBV19 and TRBJ2-5; TRBD1 matches at 8 bases. J lost 6 bases, V lost 7 bases, and 10 bases had no gene match. Germline V CDR1 and CDR2: LNHDA, SQIVND (reference sequence). This CDR3 is built from 14 residues.

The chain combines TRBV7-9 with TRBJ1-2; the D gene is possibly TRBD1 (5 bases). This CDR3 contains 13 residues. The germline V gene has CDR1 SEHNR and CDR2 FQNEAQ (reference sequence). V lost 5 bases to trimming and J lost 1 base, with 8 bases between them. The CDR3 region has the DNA TGTGCCAGCAGCCGGACACTTAACTATGGCTACACCTTC. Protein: CASSRTLNYGYTF.

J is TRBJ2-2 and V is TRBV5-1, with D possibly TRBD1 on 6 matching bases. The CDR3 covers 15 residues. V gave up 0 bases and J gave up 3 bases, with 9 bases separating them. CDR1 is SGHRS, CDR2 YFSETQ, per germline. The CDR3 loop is CASSLATGYTGELFF. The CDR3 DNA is TGCGCCAGCAGCTTGGCAACAGGGTACACCGGGGAGCTGTTTTTT.

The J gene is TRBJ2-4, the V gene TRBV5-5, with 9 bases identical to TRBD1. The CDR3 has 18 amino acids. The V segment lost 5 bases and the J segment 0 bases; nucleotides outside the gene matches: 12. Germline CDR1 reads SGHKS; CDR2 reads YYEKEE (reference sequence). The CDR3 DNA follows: TGTGCCAGCAGTCCGTTACTCAACAGGGGGCAAGCCAAAAACATTCAGTACTTC. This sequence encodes CASSPLLNRGQAKNIQYF.

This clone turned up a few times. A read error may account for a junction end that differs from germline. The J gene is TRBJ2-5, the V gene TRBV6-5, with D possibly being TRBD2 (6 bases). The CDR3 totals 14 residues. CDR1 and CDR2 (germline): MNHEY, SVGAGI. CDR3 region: CASSDSGTPETQYF. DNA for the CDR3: TGTGCCAGCAGTGACTCCGGGACTCCAGAGACCCAGTACTTC.

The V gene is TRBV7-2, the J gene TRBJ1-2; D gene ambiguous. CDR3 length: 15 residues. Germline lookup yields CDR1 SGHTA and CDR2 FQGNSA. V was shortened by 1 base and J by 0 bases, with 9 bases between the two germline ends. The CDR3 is CASSLDPGANYGYTF. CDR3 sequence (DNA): TGTGCCAGCAGCTTAGATCCTGGAGCTAACTATGGCTACACCTTC.

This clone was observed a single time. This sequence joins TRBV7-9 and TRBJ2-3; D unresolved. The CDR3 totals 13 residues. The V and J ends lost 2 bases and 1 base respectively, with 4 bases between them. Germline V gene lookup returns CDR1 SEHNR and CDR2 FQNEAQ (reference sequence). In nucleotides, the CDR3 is TGTGCCAGCAGCTTACAGGGCACAGATACGCAGTATTTT. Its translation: CASSLQGTDTQYF.

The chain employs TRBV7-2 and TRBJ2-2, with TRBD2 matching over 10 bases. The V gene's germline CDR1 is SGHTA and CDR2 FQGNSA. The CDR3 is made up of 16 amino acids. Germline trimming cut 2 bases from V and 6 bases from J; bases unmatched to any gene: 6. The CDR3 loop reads CASSLLPAGGSGELFF. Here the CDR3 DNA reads TGTGCCAGCAGCTTATTACCAGCGGGAGGGTCCGGGGAGCTGTTTTTT.

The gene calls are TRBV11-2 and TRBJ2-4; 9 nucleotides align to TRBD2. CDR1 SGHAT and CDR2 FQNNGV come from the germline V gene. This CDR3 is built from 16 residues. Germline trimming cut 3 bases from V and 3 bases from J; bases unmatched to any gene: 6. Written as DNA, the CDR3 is TGTGCCAGCAGCTTCGGGCGGGGGGGCGACAAAAACATTCAGTACTTC. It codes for CASSFGRGGDKNIQYF.

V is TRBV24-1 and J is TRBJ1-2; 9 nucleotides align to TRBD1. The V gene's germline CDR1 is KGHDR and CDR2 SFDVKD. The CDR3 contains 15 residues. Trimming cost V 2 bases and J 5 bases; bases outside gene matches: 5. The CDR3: CATSDSTGGYYGYTF. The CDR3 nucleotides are TGTGCCACCAGTGATTCGACAGGGGGTTATTATGGCTACACCTTC.

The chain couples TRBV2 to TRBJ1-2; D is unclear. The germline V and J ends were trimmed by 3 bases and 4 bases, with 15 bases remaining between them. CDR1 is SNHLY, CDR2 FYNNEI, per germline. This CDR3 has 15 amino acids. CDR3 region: CASSEEGSLTYGYTF. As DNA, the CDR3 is TGTGCCAGCAGTGAGGAGGGAAGTCTTACCTATGGCTACACCTTC.

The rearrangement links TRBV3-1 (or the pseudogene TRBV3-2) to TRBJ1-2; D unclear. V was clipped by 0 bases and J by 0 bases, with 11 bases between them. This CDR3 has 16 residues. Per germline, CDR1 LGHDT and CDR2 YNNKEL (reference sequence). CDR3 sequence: CASSQDLSGANYGYTF. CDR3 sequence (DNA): TGTGCCAGCAGCCAAGATCTATCAGGTGCTAACTATGGCTACACCTTC.

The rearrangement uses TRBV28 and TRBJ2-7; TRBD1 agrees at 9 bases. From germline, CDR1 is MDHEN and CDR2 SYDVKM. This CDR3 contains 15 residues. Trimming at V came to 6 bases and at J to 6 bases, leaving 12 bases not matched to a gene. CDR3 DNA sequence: TGTGCCAGCAGCCTACAGGACAGGGGTGGGGGCGAGCAGTACGTC. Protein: CASSLQDRGGGEQYV.